This TCR beta chain comes out of a study of shared clonotypes between healthy human individuals. Study conclusions and caveats: Enrolling few donors narrowed the genetic and exposure-history diversity that was represented.

Deep-level running was used for the assay. TCRdb's table, derived via immunoSEQ multiplex PCR, lists solely in-frame clones and lacks some. The sample holds around 1.1 million clones, 75% to 80% seen once. As to this clone: The antigen remains undetermined.

Trimming removed 1 base at V and 8 bases at J, with 22 bases between. The CDR3 spans 17 residues. CDR1 and CDR2 (germline): SGHRS, YFSETQ. Only Caucasian adults living in Nashville, Tennessee made up the donor group. The chain is built from TRBV5-1 and TRBJ2-1, with a possible D match to TRBD2 (6 bases). This receptor was identified in a young man in good health. Some clones in this sample may be carry-over from other donors' samples. The sequencing input was memory CD4+ T cells from PBMCs. Subset denoted: CD45RA-negative fraction. CDR3: CASSLTRGTSLSYEQFF. The CDR3 region has the DNA TGCGCCAGCAGCTTGACACGGGGAACTAGCCTGAGTTATGAGCAGTTCTTC. The full variable domain, in which reference TRBV5-1 and TRBJ2-1 provide the parts outside the CDR3, is KAGVTQTPRYLIKTRGQQVTLSCSPISGHRSVSWYQQTPGQGLQFLFEYFSETQRNKGNFPGRFSGRQFSNSRSEMNVSTLELGDSALYLCASSLTRGTSLSYEQFFGPGTRLTVL.